A single TCR beta chain is shown here with its context. The antigen is not known. Sequenced by immunoSEQ multiplex PCR; TCRdb stores in-frame clones only, minus some. The repertoire holds tens of thousands of clones, with about 90% as singletons. The data stem from a study of OX40 agonist ivuxolimab in advanced cancers. For the study at large: Patients in dose escalation had liver, melanoma, kidney or head and neck cancers. With a range of roughly 20 to 80, age averaged roughly 60 years, and about 83% were male.

Per germline, CDR1 SQVTM and CDR2 ANQGSEA. V trimming: 4 bases; J trimming: 3 bases; junction bases outside the gene matches: 9. This CDR3 region has 15 residues. Study findings and constraints: In the 0.1-3.0 mg/kg groups, partial responders showed among the lowest expansion. The study did not work out the antigen specificity of the expanded peripheral T cells.

The specimen was CD4+ or CD8+ T cells sorted from blood, collected in a trial of the OX40 agonist ivuxolimab. The clonotype was recovered from an adult with an advanced solid tumor such as melanoma, head and neck, liver or kidney cancer. This chain uses TRBV29-1 with TRBJ2-7; the match to TRBD2 covers 10 bases. The chain's CDR3 is CSVARSGTSVYEQYF. Here the CDR3 DNA reads TGCAGCGTTGCCAGATCCGGGACTAGCGTCTACGAGCAGTACTTC.